The 27 T cell receptor beta chains presented below share a single source sample, sequenced in a study of OX40 agonist ivuxolimab in advanced cancers. Measured with immunoSEQ multiplex PCR; TCRdb has only the in-frame clones, and not every one. The data contain about 83,000 clones, about 81% of them singletons. The sequenced sample was CD4+ or CD8+ T cells sorted from blood, obtained in a trial of the OX40 agonist ivuxolimab. The receptor set was obtained from an adult with an advanced solid tumor such as melanoma, head and neck, liver or kidney cancer.

There are a few counts of this clone. The chain carries TRBV27 and TRBJ2-1; D remains ambiguous. V dropped 2 bases and J dropped 8 bases, with 13 bases sitting between them. Germline assignment: CDR1 MNHEY and CDR2 SMNVEV (reference sequence). The CDR3 length is 14 residues. The CDR3, as DNA: TGTGCCAGCAGTTTAATTACCTCTGGCGATGAGCAGTTCTTC. This codes for CASSLITSGDEQFF.

The genes are TRBV4-3 and TRBJ2-1; 9 bases align to TRBD1. V shed 0 bases and J 8 bases; nucleotides not matched to a gene: 5. The CDR3 sequence is 15 residues long. The V gene's germline CDR1 is LGHNA and CDR2 YSLEER. Here the CDR3 reads CASSQEYRGQDEQFF. For the CDR3, the DNA is TGCGCCAGCAGCCAAGAGTACAGGGGGCAGGATGAGCAGTTCTTC.

Of note for this clone: This specimen includes other DNA sequences encoding the same CDR3. The V gene is TRBV7-2, the J gene TRBJ2-1, with D unresolved. Germline V gives CDR1 SGHTA, CDR2 FQGNSA. V was pared by 1 base and J by 4 bases, with 5 bases between. The CDR3 has 13 amino acids. The CDR3 DNA is TGTGCCAGCAGCTTAGGGCCTTACAATGAGCAGTTCTTC. Translation: CASSLGPYNEQFF.

This clone was detected a few times. The rearrangement uses TRBV9 and TRBJ2-3; the match to TRBD2 covers 8 bases. The CDR3 extends over 16 amino acids. V was pared by 0 bases and J by 7 bases, with 10 bases of the junction left unmatched. Germline values: CDR1 SGDLS, CDR2 YYNGEE. DNA for the CDR3: TGTGCCAGCAGCGTAGTCCCAGCGGGAGTAGGATATACGCAGTATTTT. Amino acid sequence: CASSVVPAGVGYTQYF.

The V gene is TRBV6-5, the J gene TRBJ1-6, with TRBD1 matching 8 bases. The germline V gene has CDR1 MNHEY and CDR2 SVGAGI. The CDR3 spans 15 residues. The ends lost 6 bases at V and 7 bases at J; junction bases unmatched: 8. The CDR3 is CASRLMGQANSPLHF. Here the CDR3 DNA reads TGTGCCAGCAGGCTGATGGGACAGGCAAATTCACCCCTCCACTTT.

The V gene is TRBV27, the J gene TRBJ1-4; D ambiguous. V was pared by 3 bases and J by 5 bases, with 7 bases between. Germline V gene lookup returns CDR1 MNHEY and CDR2 SMNVEV (reference sequence). The CDR3 extends over 13 amino acids. The CDR3 loop reads CASSFRLNEKLFF. The CDR3 bases are TGTGCCAGCAGTTTCAGGTTGAATGAAAAACTGTTTTTT.

DNA for the CDR3: TGTGCCAGCAGCCCAGGGGGCGCCGGGGGAACCTACGAGCAGTACTTC. Translated: CASSPGGAGGTYEQYF. This chain connects TRBV7-2 to TRBJ2-7; TRBD1 agrees at 8 bases. The germline CDR1 and CDR2 sequences are SGHTA and FQGNSA. The CDR3 loop spans 16 amino acids. Germline trimming cut 5 bases from V and 2 bases from J; bases unmatched to any gene: 11.

The rearrangement links TRBV6-5 to TRBJ1-1; 10 bases are a match to TRBD1. The germline V gene encodes CDR1 MNHEY and CDR2 SVGAGI. The CDR3 extends over 14 amino acids. J gave up 1 base and V 6 bases, and 2 bases lay outside the gene matches. CDR3 sequence reads: CASSRTGGNTEAFF. CDR3 coding DNA: TGTGCCAGCAGCCGGACAGGGGGGAACACTGAAGCTTTCTTT.

The chain carries TRBV5-1 and TRBJ1-4; D perhaps matches TRBD1 (5 bases). The CDR3 is 14 amino acids. V lost 0 bases, J lost 6 bases, and 9 bases lay in between. Per germline, CDR1 SGHRS and CDR2 YFSETQ. DNA of the CDR3: TGCGCCAGCAGCTTGGCCCAGGGCGATGAAAAACTGTTTTTT. Its translation is CASSLAQGDEKLFF.

This sequence joins TRBV16 and TRBJ2-1; 12 bases agree with TRBD2. CDR1 is KGHSY, CDR2 FQNENV, per germline. The CDR3 spans 16 residues. With 2 bases clipped from V and 4 bases from J, the junction kept 3 bases outside the gene matches. The CDR3 DNA reads as TGTGCCAGCAGCCAAGCTGGACTAGCGGGGTACAATGAGCAGTTCTTC. This translates into CASSQAGLAGYNEQFF. The entire variable domain, with the rest obtained from reference TRBV16 and TRBJ2-1, is as follows: GEEVAQTPKHLVRGEGQKAKLYCAPIKGHSYVFWYQQVLKNEFKFLISFQNENVFDETGMPKERFSAKCLPNSPCSLEIQATKLEDSAVYFCASSQAGLAGYNEQFFGPGTRLTVL.

The J gene is TRBJ2-5, the V gene TRBV21-1. The end of the DNA aligns better with TRBJ2-7, so the J call may be wrong. TRBV21-1 is described as a pseudogene. This CDR3 spans 13 amino acids. CDR3 loop: CASTPTGADEQYF. The CDR3 DNA reads TGTGCCAGCACCCCAACCGGGGCCGACGAGCAGTACTTC.

The chain recombines TRBV4-2 with TRBJ2-1; 11 bases are a match to TRBD2. Germline V gene data show CDR1 as LGHNA and CDR2 as YNFKEQ. This CDR3 contains 16 residues. The trim removed 1 base at V and 8 bases at J, leaving 7 bases unmatched. This CDR3 reads CASSQVLAGGVDEQFF. The CDR3 coding sequence is TGTGCCAGCAGCCAAGTCCTAGCGGGGGGCGTCGATGAGCAGTTCTTC.

The chain combines TRBV5-4 with TRBJ2-3; D is unresolved. Germline-derived CDR1 and CDR2 are SGHNT and YYREEE (reference sequence). The V gene lost 0 bases and the J gene lost 3 bases, with 5 bases spanning the gap. This CDR3 has 13 residues. The CDR3 nucleotides are TGTGCCAGCAGCTTGGTGATGACAGATACGCAGTATTTT. It is translated as CASSLVMTDTQYF.

This clone was counted only a few times. The V call is TRBV7-9, the J call TRBJ2-7; 13 bases match TRBD2. Trimming removed 4 bases from V and 1 base from J; junction bases left unmatched: 1. Germline V gene lookup returns CDR1 SEHNR and CDR2 FQNEAQ (reference sequence). This CDR3 region has 15 residues. The CDR3 spells CASSWTSGGSYEQYF. The CDR3 coding sequence is TGTGCCAGCAGCTGGACTAGCGGGGGATCCTACGAGCAGTACTTC.

The table lists this clone with a few counts. The chain has TRBV30 and TRBJ1-3; perhaps TRBD1 as D (5 bases). V was shortened by 3 bases and J by 2 bases, with 8 bases between the two germline ends. CDR3 length: 13 residues. Germline V lookup: CDR1 GTSNPN, CDR2 SVGIG (reference sequence). The CDR3 is CAWRGGAGNTIYF. The DNA of the CDR3 is TGTGCCTGGAGGGGAGGGGCTGGAAACACCATATATTTT.

The chain carries TRBV5-6 and TRBJ1-4; the D gene is possibly TRBD1 (5 bases). V was cut by 1 base and J by 6 bases, with 7 bases left in between. CDR1 and CDR2 from the germline V gene are SGHDT and YYEEEE. This CDR3 is 13 amino acids long. The chain's CDR3 is CASSLPQDEKLFF. As DNA, the CDR3 is TGTGCCAGCAGCTTGCCACAGGATGAAAAACTGTTTTTT.

The chain is built from TRBV7-3 and TRBJ2-1; perhaps D is TRBD1 or TRBD2 (5 bases each). V shed 1 base and J shed 10 bases, with 11 bases lying between them. The germline V gene encodes CDR1 SGHTA and CDR2 FQGTGA. The CDR3 is made up of 13 amino acids. This CDR3 is CASSLSRDREQFF. In DNA, the CDR3 is TGTGCCAGCAGCTTAAGCAGGGACCGGGAGCAGTTCTTC.

The chain links TRBV5-1 to TRBJ2-2; TRBD2 agrees at 10 bases. After removal of 6 bases from V and 7 bases from J, the junction contained 9 bases not matched to a gene. Looked up from germline, CDR1 is SGHRS and CDR2 is YFSETQ. The CDR3 is made up of 15 amino acids. This CDR3 is CASTLLAGGVGELFF. In nucleotides, the CDR3 is TGCGCCAGCACTCTTTTAGCGGGGGGCGTCGGGGAGCTGTTTTTT.

This chain joins TRBV18 and TRBJ2-7, with D possibly matching TRBD2 (6 bases). The CDR3 length is 15 residues. Per the germline V gene, CDR1 is KGHSH and CDR2 is LQKENI. V lost 6 bases and J 6 bases, leaving 21 bases between the germline ends. For the CDR3, the DNA is TGTGCCAGCTCTCCATCCCTCCCGGCGGGGTCCGAGCAGTACTTC. Protein product: CASSPSLPAGSEQYF.

This chain uses TRBV13 with TRBJ1-1, with D perhaps TRBD1 (5 bases). CDR1 and CDR2 (germline): PRHDT, FYEKMQ (reference sequence). The germline V and J ends were trimmed by 5 bases and 11 bases, with 18 bases remaining between them. The CDR3 contains 13 residues. The CDR3 loop is CASSPYGLGDAFF. The CDR3 nucleotides read TGTGCCAGCAGCCCGTATGGGTTAGGGGACGCTTTCTTT.

The V call is TRBV5-1, the J call TRBJ2-6, with 9 bases matching TRBD1. Germline V gene data show CDR1 as SGHRS and CDR2 as YFSETQ. The CDR3 totals 19 residues. V dropped 4 bases and J dropped 3; count of bases not matched to a gene: 14. CDR3 protein: CASSRTTGGSPGGANVLTF. The CDR3 DNA sequence: TGCGCCAGCAGCAGGACGACAGGGGGGTCCCCAGGTGGGGCCAACGTCCTGACTTTC.

This rearrangement joins TRBV9 to TRBJ1-2; D perhaps matches TRBD1 (6 bases). The V gene's germline CDR1 is SGDLS and CDR2 YYNGEE. V was pared by 3 bases and J by 5 bases, with 14 bases between. The CDR3 is made up of 14 amino acids. In DNA, the CDR3 is TGTGCCAGCAGCGGGGGACAATGGGATTATGGCTACACCTTC. Encoded protein: CASSGGQWDYGYTF.

This sequence joins TRBV9 and TRBJ2-6; D is unclear. Between the trimmed V and J ends, which lost 5 bases and 1 base, there was a span of 10 bases. CDR1 SGDLS and CDR2 YYNGEE come from the germline V gene. The length of the CDR3 is 15 residues. The CDR3 is CASRAVGSGANVLTF. The CDR3 nucleotides read TGTGCCAGCAGGGCTGTGGGATCTGGGGCCAACGTCCTGACTTTC.

The V gene is TRBV4-1, the J gene TRBJ2-3, with 8 bases that match TRBD2. The CDR3 covers 17 residues. Germline trimming cut 5 bases from V and 4 bases from J; bases unmatched to any gene: 14. Germline V gene lookup returns CDR1 MGHRA and CDR2 YSYEKL. DNA for the CDR3: TGCGCCAGCAGCGAAAAGGGCATAGCGGGAATGGCAGATACGCAGTATTTT. Amino acid sequence: CASSEKGIAGMADTQYF.

This chain links TRBV5-4 with TRBJ1-4, with D possibly TRBD1 on 6 matching bases. The CDR3 runs to 15 residues. Germline loops: CDR1 SGHNT, CDR2 YYREEE (reference sequence). The V gene lost 3 bases and the J gene lost 4 bases, with 13 bases spanning the gap. The CDR3 bases are TGTGCCAGCAGCTCAACGGGGGCCGGTAATGAAAAACTGTTTTTT. It specifies CASSSTGAGNEKLFF.

This sequence joins TRBV7-2 and TRBJ2-7, with TRBD2 matching 7 bases. Germline values: CDR1 SGHTA, CDR2 FQGNSA. The CDR3 contains 14 residues. The V and J ends lost 7 bases and 0 bases, in that order; junction bases with no gene match: 6. As DNA, the CDR3 is TGTGCCAGCACGGTACGGGGGGACTCCTACGAGCAGTACTTC. It is translated as CASTVRGDSYEQYF. Full variable domain (outside the CDR3, taken from reference TRBV7-2 and TRBJ2-7): GAGVSQSPSNKVTEKGKDVELRCDPISGHTALYWYRQSLGQGLEFLIYFQGNSAPDKSGLPSDRFSAERTGGSVSTLTIQRTQQEDSAVYLCASTVRGDSYEQYFGPGTRLTVT.

This chain joins TRBV29-1 and TRBJ2-7, with a possible D match to TRBD1 (6 bases). Germline V gene data show CDR1 as SQVTM and CDR2 as ANQGSEA. The CDR3 has 13 residues. Trimming took 1 base from V and 2 from J, leaving 9 bases between them. The CDR3 spells CSVEGTDTYEQYF. The CDR3 nucleotides are TGCAGCGTTGAAGGGACAGACACCTACGAGCAGTACTTC.